Described below is a single T cell receptor (beta chain) sequence and its context. This clonotype came up many times. Its target antigen remains unknown. Base qualities are not at hand, and no much larger clone is one base apart. The data originate from a study of T-cell reconstitution after alpha-beta-depleted transplantation in children (dated by TCRdb to the mid-2010s). Looking at the study overall: Using TCR repertoire profiling, the study quantitatively followed how T-cell immune reconstitution unfolded in children after TCRalphabeta/CD19-depleted allogeneic hematopoietic cell transplantation.

The CDR3 runs 16 residues from the cysteine to the phenylalanine. Only the CDR3 DNA is retained, 48 bases long and in frame from the first base. Trimming removed 2 bases from V and 3 bases from J; the gene matches leave 8 bases unexplained. From a lookup of the germline V gene, CDR1 and CDR2 are SGHRS and YFSETQ. The receptor library was made with PCR. TCRdb lists the instrument as Illumina HiSeq 2500. To normalize quantification of the TCRbeta repertoire, the TCR libraries were built with molecular barcoding that relied on unique molecular identifiers. TCRdb reworked the public reads: Q25 trimming with fastp, MiXCR clone assembly, productive beta chains retained. Each CDR3 protein appears once, grouped with its most common genes and DNA. For this sample there are over 550,000 distinct CDR3 sequences; 8% to 11% appear just once. The top ten hold about 4.3% of the sample.

The clonotype was recovered from a human donor who donated a stem cell graft to a child with acute myeloid leukemia. The chain was built from TRBV5-1 and TRBJ2-3; TRBD2 fits 8 bases in the junction. The material sequenced was PBMCs from the stem cell graft donor, taken from the stem cell graft. CDR3 reads: CASSLATSVGTDTQYF. The sequenced DNA: TGCGCCAGCAGCTTAGCGACTAGCGTCGGGACAGATACGCAGTATTTT.